This record covers a single TCR beta chain. This clone's antigen is unknown. The sample holds no much larger clone one base away, and base qualities are not on file. The data are from a study of blood T cell repertoires in COVID-19 (dated by TCRdb to the early 2020s). Context from the whole study: Samples from collaborators originated in the United States, Italy and Spain and spanned both the acute and convalescent phases of COVID-19. The material from the prospective study consisted of cDNA or gDNA derived from T cells, B-cell-depleted T cells, or PBMCs. Subjects who had been exposed to COVID-19, were actively infected with it, or had recovered from it provided the deeply sampled blood TCRbeta repertoires that made up the dataset. A freely available public database, intended as a resource for researchers studying the immune response to SARS-CoV-2, is where the repertoires were released. Samples came from the ongoing ImmuneRACE study (first 160 participants) plus 1,254 subjects from 6 global collaborators. Sample metadata almost always included a de-identified subject ID, COVID-19 status, age in years and sex. HLA class I and class II types, where available, came from metadata supplied by the sample provider rather than from assay-based typing.

Results and caveats for the whole study, not just this receptor: The amount of clinical and demographic metadata varied by source and participant and was provided uncurated.

V was cut back by 3 bases and J by 1 base, leaving a gap of 22 bases between them. From the cysteine through the phenylalanine, the CDR3 covers 19 amino acids. Just the 57-base CDR3 DNA is kept, in frame starting at base 1. Sequences LGHNT (CDR1) and FRNRAP (CDR2) are obtained from the germline V gene. The immunoSEQ Assay, a bias-controlled multiplex PCR, was used to amplify TCRbeta CDR3 regions from genomic DNA. The authors processed their data as follows. Within the assay, amplification of reference gene primers was used to estimate how many nucleated cells each sample contained. To quantify the absolute abundance of each unique TCRbeta CDR3 rearrangement, sequence reads were collapsed and filtered. Productive Simpson clonality was computed per sample as the square root of Simpson's diversity index over productive rearrangements. TCRdb took over this immuneACCESS table, retaining in-frame rearrangements with V and J assigned. Such tables are incomplete; in checked studies, under half of the missing clones stem from an unresolved V gene, and the remainder is unexplained. The DNA was the basis for D and trimming; V, J and clone size are from that table. The sample table records some 200,000 clones; almost 90% of these occur just once. The top ten clonotypes cover around 1.6% of the sample.

The collaborating institutions used their own protocols to collect whole blood in K2EDTA tubes. For TCRbeta analysis, collaborator samples were shipped as frozen whole blood, as isolated PBMCs, or as DNA extracted from either sample type. The sequenced sample consisted of peripheral blood. This sequence originates from a man aged 18 to 35 with active or convalescent COVID-19. The sequence is built from TRBV12-5 and TRBJ1-5, with no confident D gene call. The CDR3 sequence is CASGFTLHQEALSNQPQHF. The nucleotides are TGTGCTAGTGGTTTTACCCTACACCAGGAGGCTTTGAGCAATCAGCCCCAGCATTTT.